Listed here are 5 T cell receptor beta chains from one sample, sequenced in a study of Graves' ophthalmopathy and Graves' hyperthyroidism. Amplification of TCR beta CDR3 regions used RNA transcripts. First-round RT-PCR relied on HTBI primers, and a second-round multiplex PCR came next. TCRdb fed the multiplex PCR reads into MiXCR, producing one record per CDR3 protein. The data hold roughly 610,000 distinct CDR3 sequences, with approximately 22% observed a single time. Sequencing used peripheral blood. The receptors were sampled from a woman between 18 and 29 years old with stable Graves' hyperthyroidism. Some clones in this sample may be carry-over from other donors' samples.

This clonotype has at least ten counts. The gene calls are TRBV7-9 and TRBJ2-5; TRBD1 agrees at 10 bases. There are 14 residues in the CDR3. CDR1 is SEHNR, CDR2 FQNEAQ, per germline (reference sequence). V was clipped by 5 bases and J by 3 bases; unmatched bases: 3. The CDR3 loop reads CASSRGTGEETQYF. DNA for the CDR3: TGTGCCAGCAGCCGGGGGACAGGGGAAGAGACCCAGTACTTC.

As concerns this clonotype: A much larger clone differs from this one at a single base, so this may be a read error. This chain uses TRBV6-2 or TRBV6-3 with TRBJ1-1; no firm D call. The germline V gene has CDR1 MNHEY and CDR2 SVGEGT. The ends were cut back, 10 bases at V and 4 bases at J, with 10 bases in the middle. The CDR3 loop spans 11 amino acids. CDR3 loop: CAIGSSTEAFF. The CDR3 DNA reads TGTGCCATCGGGTCGAGCACTGAAGCTTTCTTT.

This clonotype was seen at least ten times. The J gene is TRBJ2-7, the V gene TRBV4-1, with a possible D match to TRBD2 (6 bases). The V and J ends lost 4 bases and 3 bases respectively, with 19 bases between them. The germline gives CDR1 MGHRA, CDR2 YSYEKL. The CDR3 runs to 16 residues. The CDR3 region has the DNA TGCGCCAGCAGCCCGGGGTCGGGGGTTCGGGGCTACGAGCAGTACTTC. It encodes CASSPGSGVRGYEQYF.

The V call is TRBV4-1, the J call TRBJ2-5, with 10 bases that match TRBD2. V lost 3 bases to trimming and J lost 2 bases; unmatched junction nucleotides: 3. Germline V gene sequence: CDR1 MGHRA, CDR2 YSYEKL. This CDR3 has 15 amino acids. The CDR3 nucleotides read TGCGCCAGCAGCCACCGAGCGGGGGGGCAAGAGACCCAGTACTTC. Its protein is CASSHRAGGQETQYF.

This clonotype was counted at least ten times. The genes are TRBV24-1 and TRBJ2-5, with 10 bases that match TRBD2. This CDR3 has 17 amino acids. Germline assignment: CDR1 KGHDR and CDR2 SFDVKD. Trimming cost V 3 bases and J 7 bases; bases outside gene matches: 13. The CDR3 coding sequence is TGTGCCACCAGTGATACCCGACCGGGACTAGCGAGGGGGACCCAGTACTTC. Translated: CATSDTRPGLARGTQYF.